This T cell receptor (beta chain) was obtained from a study of blood T cell repertoires in COVID-19. Looking at the study overall: Samples representing acute and convalescent COVID-19 were sourced from the United States, Italy and Spain. From T cells, B-cell-depleted T cells, or PBMCs came the material, which was cDNA or gDNA.

The V gene's germline CDR1 is SGHTS and CDR2 YDEGEE. The CDR3 length is 14 residues. V was trimmed by 4 bases and J by 0 bases, leaving 9 bases between them. The authors' processing: Estimation of nucleated cell counts relied on the amplification of reference gene primers. Clones were read by immunoSEQ multiplex PCR, and TCRdb kept only the in-frame ones, dropping some. The DNA was the basis for D and trimming; V, J and clone size are from that table. The profile covers 90,000 to 100,000 clones, with roughly 80% appearing a single time and roughly a tenth taken by the ten largest. Sequenced input: peripheral blood. This receptor was obtained from a woman of 80 years or more with acute or convalescent COVID-19. This chain joins TRBV5-8 and TRBJ2-3; no reliable D call. The CDR3 sequence is CASSPTASTDTQYF. DNA of the CDR3: TGTGCCAGCAGCCCCACTGCTAGCACAGATACGCAGTATTTT.